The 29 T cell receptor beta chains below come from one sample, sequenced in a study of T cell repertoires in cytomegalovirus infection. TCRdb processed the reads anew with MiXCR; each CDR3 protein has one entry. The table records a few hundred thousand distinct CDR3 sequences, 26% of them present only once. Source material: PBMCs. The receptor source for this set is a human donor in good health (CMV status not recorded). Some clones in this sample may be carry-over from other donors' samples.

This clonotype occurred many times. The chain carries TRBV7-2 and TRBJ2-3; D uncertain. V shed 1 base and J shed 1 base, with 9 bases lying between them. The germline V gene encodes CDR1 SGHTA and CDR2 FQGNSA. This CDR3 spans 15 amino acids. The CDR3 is CASSLGGQGTDTQYF. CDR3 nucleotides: TGTGCCAGCAGCTTAGGCGGCCAGGGCACAGATACGCAGTATTTT.

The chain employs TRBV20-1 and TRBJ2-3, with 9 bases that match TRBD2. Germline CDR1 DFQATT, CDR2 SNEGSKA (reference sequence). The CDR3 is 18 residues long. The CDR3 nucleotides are TGCAGCGTCCGAGAGGCTAGCGGGAATTGGTGGCGCACAGATACGCAGTATTTT. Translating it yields CSVREASGNWWRTDTQYF.

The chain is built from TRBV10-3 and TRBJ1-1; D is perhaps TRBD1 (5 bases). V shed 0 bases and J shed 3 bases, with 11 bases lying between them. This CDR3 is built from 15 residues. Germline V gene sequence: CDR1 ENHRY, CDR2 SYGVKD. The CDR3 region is CAISESPGVDTEAFF. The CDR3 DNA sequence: TGTGCCATCAGTGAGTCCCCGGGGGTCGACACTGAAGCTTTCTTT.

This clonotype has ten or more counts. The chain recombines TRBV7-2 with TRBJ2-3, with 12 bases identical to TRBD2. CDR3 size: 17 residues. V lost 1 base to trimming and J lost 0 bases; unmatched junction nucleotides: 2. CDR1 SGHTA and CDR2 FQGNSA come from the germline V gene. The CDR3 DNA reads TGTGCCAGCAGCTTAGATGGGACTAGCGGGAGCACAGATACGCAGTATTTT. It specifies CASSLDGTSGSTDTQYF.

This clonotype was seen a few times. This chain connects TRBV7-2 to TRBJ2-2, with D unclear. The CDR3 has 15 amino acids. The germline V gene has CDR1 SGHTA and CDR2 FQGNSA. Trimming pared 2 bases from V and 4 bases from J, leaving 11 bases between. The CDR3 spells CASSLLTASTGELFF. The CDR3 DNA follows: TGTGCCAGCAGCTTACTCACAGCATCCACCGGGGAGCTGTTTTTT. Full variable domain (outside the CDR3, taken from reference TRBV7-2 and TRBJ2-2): GAGVSQSPSNKVTEKGKDVELRCDPISGHTALYWYRQSLGQGLEFLIYFQGNSAPDKSGLPSDRFSAERTGGSVSTLTIQRTQQEDSAVYLCASSLLTASTGELFFGEGSRLTVL.

The chain's CDR3 is CASSEGAGTRKETQYF. DNA of the CDR3: TGTGCCAGCAGTGAAGGCGCCGGGACGAGGAAAGAGACCCAGTACTTC. J is TRBJ2-5 and V is TRBV6-1, with D possibly called TRBD1 or TRBD2 (5 bases each). CDR1 is MNHNS and CDR2 is SASEGT in the germline V gene. V gave up 1 base and J gave up 3 bases, with 15 bases separating them. The CDR3 is 16 residues long.

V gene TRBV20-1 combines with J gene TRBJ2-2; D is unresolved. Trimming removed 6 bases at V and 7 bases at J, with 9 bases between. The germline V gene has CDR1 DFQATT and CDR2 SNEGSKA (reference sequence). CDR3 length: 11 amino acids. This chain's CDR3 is CSAWTGGELFF. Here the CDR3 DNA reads TGCAGTGCCTGGACCGGCGGGGAGCTGTTTTTT.

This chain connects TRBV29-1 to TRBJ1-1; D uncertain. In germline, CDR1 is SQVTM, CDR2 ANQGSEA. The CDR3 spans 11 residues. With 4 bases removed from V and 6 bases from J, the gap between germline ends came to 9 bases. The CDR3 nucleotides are TGCAGCGTTGGACTACGGTCTGAAGCTTTCTTT. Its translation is CSVGLRSEAFF. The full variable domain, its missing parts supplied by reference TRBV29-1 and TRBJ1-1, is SAVISQKPSRDICQRGTSLTIQCQVDSQVTMMFWYRQQPGQSLTLIATANQGSEATYESGFVIDKFPISRPNLTFSTLTVSNMSPEDSSIYLCSVGLRSEAFFGQGTRLTVV.

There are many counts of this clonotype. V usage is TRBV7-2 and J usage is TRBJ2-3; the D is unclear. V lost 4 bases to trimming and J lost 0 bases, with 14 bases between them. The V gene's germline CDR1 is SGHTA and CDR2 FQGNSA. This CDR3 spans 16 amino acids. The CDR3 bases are TGTGCCAGCAGCTCCTTTTGGGGAACTAGCACAGATACGCAGTATTTT. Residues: CASSSFWGTSTDTQYF.

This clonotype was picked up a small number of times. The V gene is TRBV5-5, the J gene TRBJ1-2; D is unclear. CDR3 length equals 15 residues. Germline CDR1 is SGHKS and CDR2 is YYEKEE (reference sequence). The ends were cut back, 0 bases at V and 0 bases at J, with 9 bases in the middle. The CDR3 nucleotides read TGTGCCAGCAGCTTGGCGCGGGTAGCTAACTATGGCTACACCTTC. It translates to CASSLARVANYGYTF.

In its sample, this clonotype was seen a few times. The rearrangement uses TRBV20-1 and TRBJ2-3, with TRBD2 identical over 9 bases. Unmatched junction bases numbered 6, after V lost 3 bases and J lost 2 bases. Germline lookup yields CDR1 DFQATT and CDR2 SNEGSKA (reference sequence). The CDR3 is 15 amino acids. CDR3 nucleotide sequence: TGCAGTGCTAGTCCCCTAGCGGGGCCCACAGATACGCAGTATTTT. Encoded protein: CSASPLAGPTDTQYF.

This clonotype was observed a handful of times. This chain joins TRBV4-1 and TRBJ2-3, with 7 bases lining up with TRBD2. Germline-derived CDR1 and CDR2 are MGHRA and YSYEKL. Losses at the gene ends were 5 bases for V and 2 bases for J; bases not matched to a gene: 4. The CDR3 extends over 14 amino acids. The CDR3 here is CASSGGRDTDTQYF. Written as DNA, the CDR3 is TGCGCCAGCAGCGGGGGGAGGGACACAGATACGCAGTATTTT.

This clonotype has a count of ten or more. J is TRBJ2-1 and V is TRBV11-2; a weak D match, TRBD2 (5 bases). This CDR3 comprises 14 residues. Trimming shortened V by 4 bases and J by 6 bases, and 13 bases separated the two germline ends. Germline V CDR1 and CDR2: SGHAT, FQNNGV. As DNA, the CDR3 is TGTGCCAGCAGCTGGGTAGCGCAAGGCAATGAGCAGTTCTTC. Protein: CASSWVAQGNEQFF.

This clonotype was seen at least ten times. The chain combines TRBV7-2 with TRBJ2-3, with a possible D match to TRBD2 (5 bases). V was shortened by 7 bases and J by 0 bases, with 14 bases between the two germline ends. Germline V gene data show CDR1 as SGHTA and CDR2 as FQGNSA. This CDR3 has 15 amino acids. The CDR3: CASTFPSGSTDTQYF. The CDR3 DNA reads TGTGCCAGCACCTTCCCCTCGGGGAGCACAGATACGCAGTATTTT.

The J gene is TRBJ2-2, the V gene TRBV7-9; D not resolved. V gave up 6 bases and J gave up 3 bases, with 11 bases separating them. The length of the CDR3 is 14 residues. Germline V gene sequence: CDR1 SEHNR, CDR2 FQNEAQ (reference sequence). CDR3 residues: CASSEKEYTGELFF. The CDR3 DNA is TGTGCCAGCAGTGAGAAGGAATACACCGGGGAGCTGTTTTTT.

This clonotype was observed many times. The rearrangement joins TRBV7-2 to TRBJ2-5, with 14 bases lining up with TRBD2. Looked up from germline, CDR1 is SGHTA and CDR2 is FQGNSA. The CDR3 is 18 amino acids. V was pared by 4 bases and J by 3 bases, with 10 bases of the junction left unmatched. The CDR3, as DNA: TGTGCCAGCAGCTCCCCCCCGGGACTAGCGGGAGTGAAAGAGACCCAGTACTTC. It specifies CASSSPPGLAGVKETQYF.

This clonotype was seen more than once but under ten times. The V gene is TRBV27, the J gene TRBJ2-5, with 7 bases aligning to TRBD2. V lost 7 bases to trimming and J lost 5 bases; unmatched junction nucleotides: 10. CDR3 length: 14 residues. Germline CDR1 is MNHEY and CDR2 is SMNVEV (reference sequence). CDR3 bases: TGTGCCAGCAAGGTGGCGGGAGAGGTGGAGACCCAGTACTTC. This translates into CASKVAGEVETQYF.

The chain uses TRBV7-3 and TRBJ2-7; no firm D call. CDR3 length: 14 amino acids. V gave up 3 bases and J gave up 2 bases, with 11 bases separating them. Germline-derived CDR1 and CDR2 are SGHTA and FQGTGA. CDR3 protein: CASSFDPPPYEQYF. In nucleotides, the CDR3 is TGTGCCAGCAGCTTCGACCCTCCACCCTACGAGCAGTACTTC.

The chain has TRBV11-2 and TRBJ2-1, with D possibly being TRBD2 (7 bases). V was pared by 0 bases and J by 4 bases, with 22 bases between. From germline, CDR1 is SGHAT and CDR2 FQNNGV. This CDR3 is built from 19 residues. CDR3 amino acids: CASSLDGGAVGQEYNEQFF. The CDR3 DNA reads TGTGCCAGCAGCTTAGATGGGGGGGCGGTAGGACAAGAATACAATGAGCAGTTCTTC.

The CDR3 region is CASKSQGTRTSSPLHF. Written as DNA, the CDR3 is TGTGCCAGCAAAAGTCAGGGGACACGGACATCTTCACCCCTCCACTTT. This sequence joins TRBV6-5 and TRBJ1-6; the D gene is possibly TRBD1 (6 bases). V was clipped by 7 bases and J by 9 bases, with 22 bases between them. The CDR3 has 16 residues. Looked up from germline, CDR1 is MNHEY and CDR2 is SVGAGI.

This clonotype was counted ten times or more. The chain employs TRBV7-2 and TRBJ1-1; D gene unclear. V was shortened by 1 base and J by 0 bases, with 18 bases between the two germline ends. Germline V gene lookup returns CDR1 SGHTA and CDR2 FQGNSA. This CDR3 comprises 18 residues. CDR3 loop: CASSLDLPLTGLNTEAFF. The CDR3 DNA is TGTGCCAGCAGCTTAGATCTCCCCTTGACCGGGTTGAACACTGAAGCTTTCTTT.

CDR3 in DNA: TGTGCCACCAAGTCCCGGGAGGGGGCTAGCCCCGTCCACTACGAGCAGTACTTC. Amino acids: CATKSREGASPVHYEQYF. The chain uses TRBV10-3 and TRBJ2-7; perhaps TRBD2 as D (8 bases). The CDR3 loop spans 18 amino acids. The ends were cut back, 10 bases at V and 3 bases at J, with 31 bases in the middle. The germline CDR1 and CDR2 sequences are ENHRY and SYGVKD.

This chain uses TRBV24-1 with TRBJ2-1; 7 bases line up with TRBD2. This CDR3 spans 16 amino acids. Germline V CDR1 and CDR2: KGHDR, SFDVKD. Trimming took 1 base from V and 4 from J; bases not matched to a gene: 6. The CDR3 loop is CATSDLVAGKYNEQFF. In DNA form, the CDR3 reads TGTGCCACCAGTGATTTAGTAGCGGGCAAATACAATGAGCAGTTCTTC.

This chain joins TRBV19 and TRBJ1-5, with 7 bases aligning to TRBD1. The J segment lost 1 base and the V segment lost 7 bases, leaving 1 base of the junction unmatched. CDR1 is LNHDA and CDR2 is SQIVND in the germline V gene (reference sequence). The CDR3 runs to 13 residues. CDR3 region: CASNRGSNQPQHF. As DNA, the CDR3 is TGTGCCAGTAACAGGGGAAGCAATCAGCCCCAGCATTTT.

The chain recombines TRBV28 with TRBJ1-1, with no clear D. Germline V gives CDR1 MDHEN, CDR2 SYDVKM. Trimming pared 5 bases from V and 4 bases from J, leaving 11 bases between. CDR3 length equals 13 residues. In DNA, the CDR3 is TGTGCCAGCAGTACTCCGGGAGCCACTGAAGCTTTCTTT. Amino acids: CASSTPGATEAFF.

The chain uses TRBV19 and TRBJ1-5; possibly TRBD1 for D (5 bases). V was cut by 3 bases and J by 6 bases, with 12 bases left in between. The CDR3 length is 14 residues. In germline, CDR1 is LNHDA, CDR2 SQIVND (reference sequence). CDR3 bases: TGTGCCAGTAGTATTCAGGGACCGGGTCAGCCCCAGCATTTT. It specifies CASSIQGPGQPQHF. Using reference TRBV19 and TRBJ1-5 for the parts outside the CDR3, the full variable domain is DGGITQSPKYLFRKEGQNVTLSCEQNLNHDAMYWYRQDPGQGLRLIYYSQIVNDFQKGDIAEGYSVSREKKESFPLTVTSAQKNPTAFYLCASSIQGPGQPQHFGDGTRLSIL.

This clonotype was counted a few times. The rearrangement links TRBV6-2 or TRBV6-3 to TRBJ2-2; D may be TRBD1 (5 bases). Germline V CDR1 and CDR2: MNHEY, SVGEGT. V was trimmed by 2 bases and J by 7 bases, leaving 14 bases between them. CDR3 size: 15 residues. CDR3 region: CASSYGRAVNGELFF. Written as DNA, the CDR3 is TGTGCCAGCAGTTACGGCAGGGCCGTGAACGGGGAGCTGTTTTTT.

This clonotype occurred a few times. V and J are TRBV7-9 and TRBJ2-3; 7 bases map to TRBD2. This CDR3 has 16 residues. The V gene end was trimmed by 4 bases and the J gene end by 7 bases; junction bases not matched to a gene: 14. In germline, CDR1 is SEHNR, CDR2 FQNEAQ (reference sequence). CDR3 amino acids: CASSSELGREFNTQYF. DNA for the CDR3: TGTGCCAGCAGCTCCGAGCTTGGGCGGGAGTTTAATACGCAGTATTTT.

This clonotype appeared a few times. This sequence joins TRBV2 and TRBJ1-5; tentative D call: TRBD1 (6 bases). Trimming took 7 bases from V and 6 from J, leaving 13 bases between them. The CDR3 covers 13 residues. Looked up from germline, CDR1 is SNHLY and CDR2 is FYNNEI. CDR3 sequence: CASNRDPSQPQHF. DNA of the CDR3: TGTGCCAGCAACAGGGATCCGAGTCAGCCCCAGCATTTT.